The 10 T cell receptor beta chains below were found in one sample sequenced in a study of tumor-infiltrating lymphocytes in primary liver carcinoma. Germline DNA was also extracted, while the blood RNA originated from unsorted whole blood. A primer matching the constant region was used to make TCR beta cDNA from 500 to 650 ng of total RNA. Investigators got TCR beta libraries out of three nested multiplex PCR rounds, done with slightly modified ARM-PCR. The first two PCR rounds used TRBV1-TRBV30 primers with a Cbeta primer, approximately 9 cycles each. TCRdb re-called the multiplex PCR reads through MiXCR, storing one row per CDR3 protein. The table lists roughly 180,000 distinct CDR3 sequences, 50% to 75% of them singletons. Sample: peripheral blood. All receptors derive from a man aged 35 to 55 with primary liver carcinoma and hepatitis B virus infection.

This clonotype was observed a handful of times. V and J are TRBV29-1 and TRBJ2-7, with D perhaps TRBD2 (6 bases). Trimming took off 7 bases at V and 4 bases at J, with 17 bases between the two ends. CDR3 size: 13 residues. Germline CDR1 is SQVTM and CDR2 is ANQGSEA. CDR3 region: CSGTTGTIYEQYF. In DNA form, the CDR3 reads TGCAGCGGGACTACCGGGACCATATACGAGCAGTACTTC.

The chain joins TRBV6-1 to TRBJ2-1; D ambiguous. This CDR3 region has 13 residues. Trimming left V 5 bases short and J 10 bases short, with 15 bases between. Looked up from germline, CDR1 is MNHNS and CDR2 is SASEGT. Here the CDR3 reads CASSYITVGEQFF. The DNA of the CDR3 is TGTGCCAGCAGTTACATAACAGTGGGAGAGCAGTTCTTC.

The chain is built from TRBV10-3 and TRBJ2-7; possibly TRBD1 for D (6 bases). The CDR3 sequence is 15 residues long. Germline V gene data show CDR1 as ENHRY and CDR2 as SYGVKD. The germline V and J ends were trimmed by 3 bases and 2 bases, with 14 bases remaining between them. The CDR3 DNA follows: TGTGCCATCAGTGACCAACAGGGTTGGGCCTACGAGCAGTACTTC. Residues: CAISDQQGWAYEQYF.

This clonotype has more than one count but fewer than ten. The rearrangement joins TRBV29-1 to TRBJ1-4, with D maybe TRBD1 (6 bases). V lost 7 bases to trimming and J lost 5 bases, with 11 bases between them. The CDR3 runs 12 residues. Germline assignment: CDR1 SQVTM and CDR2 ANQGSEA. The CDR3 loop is CSAGTLNEKLFF. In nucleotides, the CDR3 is TGCAGCGCCGGGACATTGAATGAAAAACTGTTTTTT.

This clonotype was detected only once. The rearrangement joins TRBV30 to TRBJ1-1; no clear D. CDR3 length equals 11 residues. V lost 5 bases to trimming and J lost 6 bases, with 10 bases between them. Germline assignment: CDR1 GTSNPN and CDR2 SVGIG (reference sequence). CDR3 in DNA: TGTGCCTGGGGGTCCTGGTCTGAAGCTTTCTTT. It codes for CAWGSWSEAFF.

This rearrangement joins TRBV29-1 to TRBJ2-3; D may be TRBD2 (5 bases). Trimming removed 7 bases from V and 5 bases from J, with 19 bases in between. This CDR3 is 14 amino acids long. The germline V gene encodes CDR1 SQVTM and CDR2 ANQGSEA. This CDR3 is CSAIRYEGEDTQYF. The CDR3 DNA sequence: TGCAGCGCTATCAGGTACGAGGGAGAAGATACGCAGTATTTT.

CDR3: CASRGTGAGEQFF. In nucleotides, the CDR3 is TGTGCCAGCAGGGGGACAGGGGCGGGTGAGCAGTTCTTC. V usage is TRBV2 and J usage is TRBJ2-1; 10 bases line up with TRBD1. CDR1 is SNHLY, CDR2 FYNNEI, per germline. The CDR3 loop spans 13 amino acids. J gave up 9 bases and V 6 bases, and 5 bases lay outside the gene matches.

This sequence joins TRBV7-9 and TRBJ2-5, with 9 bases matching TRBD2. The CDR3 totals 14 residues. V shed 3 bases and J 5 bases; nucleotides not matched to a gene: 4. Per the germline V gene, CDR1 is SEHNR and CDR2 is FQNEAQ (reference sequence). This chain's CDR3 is CASSFRTSAETQYF. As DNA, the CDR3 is TGTGCCAGCAGCTTCCGGACTAGCGCGGAGACCCAGTACTTC.

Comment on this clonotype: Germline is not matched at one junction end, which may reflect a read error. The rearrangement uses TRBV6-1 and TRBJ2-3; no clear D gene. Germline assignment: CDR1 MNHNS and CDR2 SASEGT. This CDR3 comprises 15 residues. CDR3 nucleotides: TGTGCCAGCAGTCCACTCAGGATTTCGGCAGATATGCAGTATTTT. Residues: CASSPLRISADMQYF.

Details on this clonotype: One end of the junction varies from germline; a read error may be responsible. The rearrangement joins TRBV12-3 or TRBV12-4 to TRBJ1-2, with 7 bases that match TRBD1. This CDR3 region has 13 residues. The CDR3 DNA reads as TGTACCAGCAAAACCGGACAGGACTATGGCTACACCTTC. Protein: CTSKTGQDYGYTF.